This T cell receptor beta chain was retrieved from a study of cytomegalovirus exposure and HLA in healthy donors. On the study more broadly: HLA-typed donors were the source of about 85 million unique TCRs held in an early data release. Study-wide findings and caveats: The listing of roughly 160 TCR beta chains classed them as cytomegalovirus-associated. In vitro work confirmed that three CMV-associated chains recognize CMV antigens.

Use of 60 Vbeta and 13 Jbeta primers characterized the PCR. Authors' data handling: Later work found 65 million to 85 million unique TCR beta chains, with 9 million to 13 million shared. Only in-frame clones appear in the TCRdb table, and some are missing; sequencing was by immunoSEQ multiplex PCR. V and J calls and clone size are those listed in that table; D and trimming were worked out from the DNA. The data show about 140,000 clones, around 90% seen once. From germline, CDR1 is SGHKS and CDR2 YYEKEE (reference sequence). J lost 1 base, V lost 1 base, and 4 bases had no gene match. The CDR3 extends over 15 amino acids. For this clone: Its antigen is currently unknown.

V usage is TRBV5-5 and J usage is TRBJ1-1; TRBD1 aligns across 7 bases. Sequenced material: PBMCs. The clonotype was recovered from a woman in her thirties or forties in good health and CMV-seronegative. In DNA, the CDR3 is TGTGCCAGCAGCTTGTTCCCAGGGGGGAACACTGAAGCTTTCTTT. Its translation is CASSLFPGGNTEAFF.